Presented here are 18 T cell receptor beta chains from one specimen sequenced in a study of blood T cell repertoires in COVID-19. Here immunoSEQ multiplex PCR was the method, and the copy in TCRdb shows in-frame clones only, minus some. The top ten hold approximately 4.3% of the sample, which has roughly 260,000 clones, less than 90% seen once. Specimen: peripheral blood. The receptors shown here come from a man in his sixties who had recovered from COVID-19.

CDR3 loop: CASSLATSGAFSEQYF. The CDR3 coding sequence is TGTGCCAGCAGCTTAGCCACTAGCGGGGCTTTCTCCGAGCAGTACTTC. This chain uses TRBV11-2 with TRBJ2-7, with 10 bases lining up with TRBD2. The CDR3 spans 16 residues. The trim removed 1 base at V and 6 bases at J, leaving 9 bases unmatched. The germline V gene encodes CDR1 SGHAT and CDR2 FQNNGV.

The chain is built from TRBV5-1 and TRBJ2-2; 7 nucleotides agree with TRBD1. The CDR3 extends over 15 amino acids. The V gene's germline CDR1 is SGHRS and CDR2 YFSETQ. V lost 0 bases, J lost 5 bases, and 4 bases stayed unmatched. The CDR3 protein is CASSLARGQTGELFF. As DNA, the CDR3 is TGCGCCAGCAGCTTGGCGAGGGGGCAAACCGGGGAGCTGTTTTTT. Using reference TRBV5-1 and TRBJ2-2 for the parts outside the CDR3, the full variable domain is KAGVTQTPRYLIKTRGQQVTLSCSPISGHRSVSWYQQTPGQGLQFLFEYFSETQRNKGNFPGRFSGRQFSNSRSEMNVSTLELGDSALYLCASSLARGQTGELFFGEGSRLTVL.

V and J are TRBV6-5 and TRBJ2-4; 8 nucleotides agree with TRBD2. CDR1 MNHEY and CDR2 SVGAGI come from the germline V gene. V trimming: 6 bases; J trimming: 1 base; junction bases outside the gene matches: 5. The CDR3 loop spans 15 amino acids. The CDR3 region has the DNA TGTGCCAGCAGCCCCGGGAGGGCCGCCAAAAACATTCAGTACTTC. Translating gives CASSPGRAAKNIQYF.

The chain uses TRBV12-3 or TRBV12-4 and TRBJ1-5; TRBD1 might be the D (6 bases). V lost 7 bases to trimming and J lost 4 bases, with 11 bases between them. The CDR3 totals 13 residues. CDR3 loop: CASTRDKNQPQHF. The CDR3 DNA follows: TGTGCCAGCACCCGGGACAAAAATCAGCCCCAGCATTTT.

The chain employs TRBV25-1 and TRBJ2-7; D perhaps matches TRBD2 (6 bases). Trimming left V 8 bases short and J 2 bases short, with 10 bases between. Per germline, CDR1 MGHDK and CDR2 SYGVNS. CDR3 size: 12 residues. CDR3 DNA: TGTGCCAGCGGGGGACTTCCCTACGAGCAGTACTTC. This codes for CASGGLPYEQYF.

The chain uses TRBV5-1 and TRBJ2-3, with a possible D match to TRBD2 (6 bases). This CDR3 contains 15 residues. The V end was cut by 7 bases, the J end by 6 bases, with 21 bases between. Germline CDR1 and CDR2: SGHRS and YFSETQ. CDR3 coding DNA: TGCGCCAGCGCTCCGCAGGGAGGAGGCGGCGATACGCAGTATTTT. As protein: CASAPQGGGGDTQYF.

This sequence joins TRBV7-3 and TRBJ1-1; weak D call: TRBD1 (5 bases). This CDR3 has 15 residues. Per the germline V gene, CDR1 is SGHTA and CDR2 is FQGTGA. Trimming left V 0 bases short and J 4 bases short, with 12 bases between. The CDR3 DNA reads as TGTGCCAGCAGCTTAACGGGTCAGGGTACCACTGAAGCTTTCTTT. As protein: CASSLTGQGTTEAFF.

This clone has more than one count but fewer than ten. The rearrangement joins TRBV5-6 to TRBJ2-1, with TRBD1 matching 10 bases. After removal of 2 bases from V and 9 bases from J, the junction contained 8 bases not matched to a gene. Looked up from germline, CDR1 is SGHDT and CDR2 is YYEEEE. The CDR3 contains 15 residues. The CDR3 DNA reads as TGTGCCAGCAGCTTCCGGGACAGGGGCCTAGGTGAGCAGTTCTTC. Its protein is CASSFRDRGLGEQFF. The whole variable domain, filled in from reference TRBV5-6 and TRBJ2-1, reads DAGVTQSPTHLIKTRGQQVTLRCSPKSGHDTVSWYQQALGQGPQFIFQYYEEEERQRGNFPDRFSGHQFPNYSSELNVNALLLGDSALYLCASSFRDRGLGEQFFGPGTRLTVL.

This sequence joins TRBV25-1 and TRBJ1-3; D gene unclear. CDR3 size: 15 residues. Germline CDR1 MGHDK, CDR2 SYGVNS. Between the trimmed V and J ends, which lost 1 base and 5 bases, there was a span of 12 bases. The DNA of the CDR3 is TGTGCCAGCAGTGAATCTGAGGGAACGCGAAACACCATATATTTT. This sequence encodes CASSESEGTRNTIYF.

J is TRBJ2-3 and V is TRBV7-9; 8 nucleotides align to TRBD2. J lost 5 bases, V lost 4 bases, and 14 bases had no gene match. The CDR3 consists of 17 residues. The germline V gene encodes CDR1 SEHNR and CDR2 FQNEAQ (reference sequence). The CDR3 reads CASSSPSGGGPQDTQYF. CDR3 in DNA: TGTGCCAGCAGCTCACCCAGCGGGGGCGGCCCCCAAGATACGCAGTATTTT.

This chain uses TRBV19 with TRBJ2-1, with 7 nucleotides matching TRBD2. The CDR3 is 15 amino acids. Trimming cost V 6 bases and J 6 bases; bases outside gene matches: 11. Germline CDR1 and CDR2: LNHDA and SQIVND (reference sequence). The DNA of the CDR3 is TGTGCCAGTAGCAGCCGGGCCTGGGGGGGCAATGAGCAGTTCTTC. Amino acids: CASSSRAWGGNEQFF.

The chain recombines TRBV19 with TRBJ2-7, with TRBD1 identical over 7 bases. Per the germline V gene, CDR1 is LNHDA and CDR2 is SQIVND (reference sequence). CDR3 length: 16 residues. V dropped 0 bases and J dropped 2; count of bases not matched to a gene: 7. The CDR3 here is CASSIEHRQGPYEQYF. The CDR3 region has the DNA TGTGCCAGTAGTATAGAACACCGACAGGGCCCCTACGAGCAGTACTTC.

The chain employs TRBV13 and TRBJ2-5, with 9 bases fitting TRBD1. V was clipped by 4 bases and J by 2 bases; unmatched bases: 8. The germline V gene has CDR1 PRHDT and CDR2 FYEKMQ (reference sequence). The length of the CDR3 is 16 residues. The CDR3 nucleotides are TGTGCCAGCAGCTCTACAGGGGGCGGGTCTCAAGAGACCCAGTACTTC. Protein: CASSSTGGGSQETQYF. The complete variable domain, with remaining parts taken from reference TRBV13 and TRBJ2-5, reads AAGVIQSPRHLIKEKRETATLKCYPIPRHDTVYWYQQGPGQDPQFLISFYEKMQSDKGSIPDRFSAQQFSDYHSELNMSSLELGDSALYFCASSSTGGGSQETQYFGPGTRLLVL.

The genes are TRBV4-1 and TRBJ1-3; TRBD1 matches at 8 bases. J was trimmed by 4 bases and V by 1 base; bases with no gene match: 9. This CDR3 is 17 amino acids long. The V gene's germline CDR1 is MGHRA and CDR2 YSYEKL. The CDR3 loop reads CASSQGSQGARGNTIYF. Here the CDR3 DNA reads TGCGCCAGCAGCCAAGGGTCTCAGGGGGCGCGGGGAAACACCATATATTTT.

The chain carries TRBV9 and TRBJ2-1; 10 nucleotides line up with TRBD2. J lost 7 bases, V lost 0 bases, and 10 bases had no gene match. Germline loops: CDR1 SGDLS, CDR2 YYNGEE. This CDR3 has 17 residues. The CDR3 is CASSVDPSGGLTNEQFF. The CDR3 coding sequence is TGTGCCAGCAGCGTAGACCCTAGCGGGGGCCTCACTAATGAGCAGTTCTTC. The complete variable domain, with remaining parts taken from reference TRBV9 and TRBJ2-1, reads DSGVTQTPKHLITATGQRVTLRCSPRSGDLSVYWYQQSLDQGLQFLIQYYNGEERAKGNILERFSAQQFPDLHSELNLSSLELGDSALYFCASSVDPSGGLTNEQFFGPGTRLTVL.

The genes are TRBV11-2 and TRBJ2-3; a weak D match, TRBD2 (5 bases). Deletions cut 1 base from V and 2 bases from J, with 16 bases between. This CDR3 spans 17 amino acids. Germline V gene data show CDR1 as SGHAT and CDR2 as FQNNGV. The CDR3 protein is CASSLAPAGAHTDTQYF. The CDR3 nucleotides are TGTGCCAGCAGCTTAGCCCCGGCGGGTGCACACACAGATACGCAGTATTTT.

The rearrangement uses TRBV6-4 and TRBJ1-3; 10 bases match TRBD1. This CDR3 has 16 amino acids. Trimming removed 5 bases from V and 4 bases from J; junction bases left unmatched: 8. Germline V gene lookup returns CDR1 MRHNA and CDR2 SNTAGT. The CDR3 region is CASSLGTGVSGNTIYF. Here the CDR3 DNA reads TGTGCCAGCAGTCTGGGGACAGGGGTTTCAGGAAACACCATATATTTT.

The J gene is TRBJ1-1, the V gene TRBV5-1; perhaps TRBD1 as D (6 bases). There are 14 residues in the CDR3. With 3 bases removed from V and 3 bases from J, the gap between germline ends came to 12 bases. CDR1 and CDR2 from the germline V gene are SGHRS and YFSETQ. The CDR3 is CASSSYQGHTEAFF. In DNA, the CDR3 is TGCGCCAGCAGCTCGTATCAGGGGCACACTGAAGCTTTCTTT.